The 8 T cell receptor beta chains in this list originate from one sample, sequenced in a study of human T cells and chemical hapten exposure. TCRdb reanalysed the RACE reads using MiXCR and keeps one entry per CDR3 protein. The data contain 95,000 to 100,000 distinct CDR3 sequences, around 12% of them singletons. The sample's time point: patch test 1, 2 weeks after DPC sensitization. Treatment of the sample: therapeutic diphenylcyclopropenone sensitization with weekly scalp DPC. Material: whole blood, obtained in connection with sensitization to the hapten diphenylcyclopropenone (DPC). These receptors originate from a woman aged 40 to 50 with alopecia areata. Some clones in this sample may be carry-over from other donors' samples.

This clonotype showed up just a few times. The V call is TRBV9, the J call TRBJ2-7; 8 bases line up with TRBD2. The CDR3 has 17 amino acids. Germline V gene lookup returns CDR1 SGDLS and CDR2 YYNGEE. V gave up 4 bases and J gave up 2 bases; unmatched junction bases: 14. This CDR3 reads CASSPDYRRTSTYEQYF. In nucleotides, the CDR3 is TGTGCCAGCAGCCCCGATTACAGGCGGACTAGCACCTACGAGCAGTACTTC.

This clonotype was seen many times. This chain joins TRBV25-1 and TRBJ1-3; 7 nucleotides line up with TRBD1. The CDR3 sequence is 14 residues long. Trimming took 4 bases from V and 4 from J; bases not matched to a gene: 4. Per germline, CDR1 MGHDK and CDR2 SYGVNS. In nucleotides, the CDR3 is TGTGCCAGCAGTGTCGCAGGGGGAGGAAACACCATATATTTT. It codes for CASSVAGGGNTIYF.

CDR3 sequence reads: CASSSSGRALYEQYF. DNA of the CDR3: TGTGCCAGCAGTTCCAGCGGGAGGGCCCTTTACGAGCAGTACTTC. The V gene is TRBV28, the J gene TRBJ2-7, with 10 nucleotides matching TRBD2. CDR1 is MDHEN and CDR2 is SYDVKM in the germline V gene. The CDR3 runs 15 residues. Unmatched junction bases numbered 7, after V lost 4 bases and J lost 4 bases.

This clonotype turned up a few times. The J gene is TRBJ2-5, the V gene TRBV12-3 or TRBV12-4; possible D gene TRBD2, 6 bases. V was pared by 3 bases and J by 3 bases, with 14 bases between. The length of the CDR3 is 15 residues. The CDR3 nucleotides are TGTGCCAGCAGTTTCTGGCGGGGCGGGGAAGAGACCCAGTACTTC. It is translated as CASSFWRGGEETQYF.

In its sample, this clonotype was seen a few times. DNA for the CDR3: TGTGCCAGCAGCTTCGGGGGGTCAATAAGCGGGGAGCTGTTTTTT. Amino acid sequence: CASSFGGSISGELFF. This chain connects TRBV7-6 to TRBJ2-2; TRBD2 aligns across 7 bases. This CDR3 contains 15 residues. Germline CDR1 reads SGHVS; CDR2 reads FNYEAQ. V gave up 3 bases and J gave up 7 bases; unmatched junction bases: 8.

This clonotype was detected many times. The V gene is TRBV20-1, the J gene TRBJ2-7; D is possibly TRBD1 (6 bases). The germline gives CDR1 DFQATT, CDR2 SNEGSKA (reference sequence). V was trimmed by 7 bases and J by 3 bases, leaving 10 bases between them. This CDR3 contains 11 residues. CDR3 DNA: TGCAGTGGAAGACAGGACTACGAGCAGTACTTC. Amino acid sequence: CSGRQDYEQYF.

This clonotype was observed many times. An end of the junction differs from the germline gene, which may be a read error. The chain carries TRBV7-7 and TRBJ2-5, with D possibly called TRBD1 or TRBD2 (5 bases each). The CDR3 runs to 15 residues. Germline loops: CDR1 SSHAT, CDR2 FNYEAQ (reference sequence). Here the CDR3 DNA reads TGTGCTAGCAGCTCCGGGGCGTCTCCCCAAGAGACCCAGTACTTC. Translation: CASSSGASPQETQYF.

This chain connects TRBV6-2 or TRBV6-3 to TRBJ1-1; D unresolved. The CDR3 has 16 amino acids. The germline CDR1 and CDR2 sequences are MNHEY and SVGEGT. V lost 2 bases and J 2 bases, leaving 15 bases between the germline ends. The DNA for the CDR3 is TGTGCCAGCAGTTACCCAGAAATTAGGTATAACACTGAAGCTTTCTTT. This encodes CASSYPEIRYNTEAFF.